The clone carrying this T cell receptor (beta chain) was seen only a few times. The antigen is not known. The sample comes from a study of T-cell memory formation after mild COVID-19. Study-wide background: The TCR clusters were mostly specific to one donor.

Germline-derived CDR1 and CDR2 are MNHGY and SAAAGT. CDR3 length equals 11 residues. The germline V and J ends were trimmed by 6 bases and 5 bases, with 6 bases remaining between them. TCRalpha and TCRbeta libraries used 5'RACE with constant-segment primers and UMIs. TCRdb reanalysed the 5' RACE reads using MiXCR and keeps one entry per CDR3 protein. Among 270,000 or so distinct CDR3 sequences, over 15% were seen once, and the ten largest hold around 21%. Whole-study findings and limits: What remained unconfirmed was the SARS-CoV-2 specificity of second-wave clones peaking on day 37. Detection of some responders pre-infection suggested pre-existing cross-reactive memory T cells participated.

The origin of this receptor is a man aged 18 to 30 who had mild COVID-19 (a few samples of this study predate the infection). Cell type and time point are not known. Sequencing input: PBMCs or a T cell subset sorted from them (not recorded which). The genes are TRBV6-8 and TRBJ2-3; D unclear. The CDR3: CASRSQDTQYF. The DNA for the CDR3 is TGTGCCAGCAGATCGCAAGATACGCAGTATTTT.